This T cell receptor beta chain was documented in a study of T cell changes during pregnancy in multiple sclerosis. From germline, CDR1 is SGHKS and CDR2 YYEKEE (reference sequence). Trimming removed 4 bases from V and 6 bases from J, with 14 bases in between. This CDR3 is built from 13 residues. Profiled with immunoSEQ multiplex PCR; TCRdb holds only in-frame clones, not every one. The table has over 9,000 clones, about 80% seen once. This chain uses TRBV5-5 with TRBJ2-7, with D possibly matching TRBD2 (6 bases). The sequence came from a female donor in good health, enrolled as a control in a pregnancy study. The starting material was CD8+ T cells from peripheral blood mononuclear cells, obtained after pregnancy. The CDR3 region is CASSIGLFAEQYF. The CDR3 nucleotides read TGTGCCAGCAGCATTGGACTATTCGCCGAGCAGTACTTC.